These 24 T cell receptor beta chains came from one sample sequenced in a study of technical replicates of blood from a handful of donors. Sequencing used immunoSEQ multiplex PCR; TCRdb keeps in-frame clones, though not all of them. The sample carries 70,000 or so clones, 88% recorded once. Sequencing was performed on PBMCs. These TCRs come from a human donor in good health. Some clones in this sample may be carry-over from other donors' samples.

The gene calls are TRBV29-1 and TRBJ2-5; perhaps TRBD2 as D (7 bases). CDR1 and CDR2 from the germline V gene are SQVTM and ANQGSEA. The ends were cut back, 4 bases at V and 2 bases at J, with 14 bases in the middle. The CDR3 totals 14 residues. The CDR3 sequence is CSVVSSGTQETQYF. In DNA form, the CDR3 reads TGCAGCGTTGTGTCCAGCGGGACACAAGAGACCCAGTACTTC.

This chain links TRBV9 with TRBJ2-3, with D uncertain. Trimming removed 0 bases from V and 0 bases from J, with 14 bases in between. Looked up from germline, CDR1 is SGDLS and CDR2 is YYNGEE. The CDR3 is made up of 17 amino acids. As DNA, the CDR3 is TGTGCCAGCAGCGTAGCTACCCCCGGAGCGAGCACAGATACGCAGTATTTT. Protein product: CASSVATPGASTDTQYF.

The chain employs TRBV18 and TRBJ1-2; TRBD1 matches at 7 bases. Germline V gives CDR1 KGHSH, CDR2 LQKENI. Unmatched junction bases numbered 3, after V lost 3 bases and J lost 2 bases. This CDR3 region has 14 residues. CDR3 region: CASSPMTGNYGYTF. The CDR3 bases are TGTGCCAGCTCACCCATGACAGGGAACTATGGCTACACCTTC.

This chain links TRBV7-2 with TRBJ2-1; 10 bases are shared with TRBD2. The germline CDR1 and CDR2 sequences are SGHTA and FQGNSA. The CDR3 contains 15 residues. J was trimmed by 7 bases and V by 3 bases; bases with no gene match: 6. CDR3 region: CASSFTSGRVNEQFF. Here the CDR3 DNA reads TGTGCCAGCAGCTTCACCAGCGGGAGGGTTAATGAGCAGTTCTTC. The whole variable domain, filled in from reference TRBV7-2 and TRBJ2-1, reads GAGVSQSPSNKVTEKGKDVELRCDPISGHTALYWYRQSLGQGLEFLIYFQGNSAPDKSGLPSDRFSAERTGGSVSTLTIQRTQQEDSAVYLCASSFTSGRVNEQFFGPGTRLTVL.

In nucleotides, the CDR3 is TGTGCCAGCAGCCTAGCGGGAGGGATCGGGGAGCTGTTTTTT. Translation gives CASSLAGGIGELFF. This chain links TRBV7-3 with TRBJ2-2; the match to TRBD2 covers 12 bases. Germline lookup yields CDR1 SGHTA and CDR2 FQGTGA. The CDR3 is 14 amino acids. V shed 5 bases and J 7 bases; nucleotides not matched to a gene: 2.

The chain has TRBV7-2 and TRBJ2-5; perhaps TRBD2 as D (7 bases). Germline V gene data show CDR1 as SGHTA and CDR2 as FQGNSA. The CDR3 loop spans 13 amino acids. Deletions cut 3 bases from V and 4 bases from J, with 9 bases between. CDR3 protein: CASSLGGGETQYF. CDR3 DNA: TGTGCCAGCAGCTTGGGAGGGGGAGAGACCCAGTACTTC. Looking up the rest from reference TRBV7-2 and TRBJ2-5 gives the full variable domain: GAGVSQSPSNKVTEKGKDVELRCDPISGHTALYWYRQSLGQGLEFLIYFQGNSAPDKSGLPSDRFSAERTGGSVSTLTIQRTQQEDSAVYLCASSLGGGETQYFGPGTRLLVL.

The chain has TRBV13 and TRBJ2-1, with D possibly TRBD1 on 6 matching bases. The ends were cut back, 4 bases at V and 5 bases at J, with 12 bases in the middle. The CDR3 is 14 residues long. Germline V gene data show CDR1 as PRHDT and CDR2 as FYEKMQ (reference sequence). In DNA, the CDR3 is TGTGCCAGCAGCTCTGTCACAGGGAACAATGAGCAGTTCTTC. Translated: CASSSVTGNNEQFF.

The V call is TRBV6-1, the J call TRBJ2-3; D may be TRBD1 (5 bases). The CDR3 has 18 amino acids. Trimming removed 1 base at V and 2 bases at J, with 19 bases between. Germline assignment: CDR1 MNHNS and CDR2 SASEGT. CDR3 sequence reads: CASSEEAHGAALTDTQYF. DNA of the CDR3: TGTGCCAGCAGTGAAGAAGCCCATGGGGCGGCACTCACAGATACGCAGTATTTT.

This clone appeared once. The CDR3 sequence is CASSQGTGSGNTIYF. CDR3 nucleotide sequence: TGTGCCAGCAGCCAGGGGACAGGGTCTGGAAACACCATATATTTT. The rearrangement links TRBV7-9 to TRBJ1-3, with 9 bases that match TRBD1. Germline CDR1 and CDR2: SEHNR and FQNEAQ (reference sequence). This CDR3 is 15 amino acids long. The V gene end was trimmed by 5 bases and the J gene end by 1 base; junction bases not matched to a gene: 3.

The chain links TRBV29-1 to TRBJ1-1; D gene unclear. The V end was cut by 4 bases, the J end by 0 bases, with 27 bases between. The CDR3 runs 19 residues. In germline, CDR1 is SQVTM, CDR2 ANQGSEA. CDR3 residues: CSVARPAEYPYYLNTEAFF. The CDR3 nucleotides are TGCAGCGTTGCTCGTCCCGCGGAATACCCGTATTACTTGAACACTGAAGCTTTCTTT.

The chain joins TRBV7-2 to TRBJ2-7, with 8 bases matching TRBD2. Germline-derived CDR1 and CDR2 are SGHTA and FQGNSA. The CDR3 is 15 residues long. V lost 1 base and J lost 6; bases outside the gene matches: 8. The CDR3 DNA is TGTGCCAGCAGCTTAGTTCTAGCGGGTCCCCTCGAGCAGTACTTC. Translation: CASSLVLAGPLEQYF.

This CDR3 reads CSVRQMNTEAFF. The CDR3 DNA sequence: TGCAGCGTTAGACAGATGAACACTGAAGCTTTCTTT. This chain links TRBV29-1 with TRBJ1-1; D perhaps matches TRBD1 (5 bases). This CDR3 comprises 12 residues. Germline CDR1 is SQVTM and CDR2 is ANQGSEA. The V and J ends lost 5 bases and 0 bases respectively, with 7 bases between them. Full variable domain (remainder filled in from reference TRBV29-1 and TRBJ1-1): SAVISQKPSRDICQRGTSLTIQCQVDSQVTMMFWYRQQPGQSLTLIATANQGSEATYESGFVIDKFPISRPNLTFSTLTVSNMSPEDSSIYLCSVRQMNTEAFFGQGTRLTVV.

In this sample, this clone turned up once. The chain recombines TRBV28 with TRBJ2-5; D is possibly TRBD1 (6 bases). Germline CDR1 reads MDHEN; CDR2 reads SYDVKM. The CDR3 runs 13 residues. V gave up 1 base and J gave up 5 bases, with 8 bases separating them. The CDR3 coding sequence is TGTGCCAGCAGTTTATCCCAGGGGGAGACCCAGTACTTC. It codes for CASSLSQGETQYF.

V gene TRBV7-2 combines with J gene TRBJ1-5, with no clear D. V lost 2 bases and J 4 bases, leaving 12 bases between the germline ends. From germline, CDR1 is SGHTA and CDR2 FQGNSA. The CDR3 is made up of 15 amino acids. Here the CDR3 reads CASSLFRTGNQPQHF. CDR3 DNA: TGTGCCAGCAGCTTATTCCGGACGGGGAATCAGCCCCAGCATTTT.

V is TRBV7-8 and J is TRBJ2-3, with TRBD2 matching over 7 bases. The length of the CDR3 is 16 residues. Trimming at V came to 0 bases and at J to 0 bases, leaving 3 bases not matched to a gene. Germline V lookup: CDR1 SGHVS, CDR2 FQNEAQ. In DNA, the CDR3 is TGTGCCAGCAGCTTAGCGGCTAGCGGAAGCACAGATACGCAGTATTTT. Protein: CASSLAASGSTDTQYF.

The chain uses TRBV28 and TRBJ1-3; D uncertain. V dropped 4 bases and J dropped 0 bases, with 10 bases sitting between them. Germline lookup yields CDR1 MDHEN and CDR2 SYDVKM. This CDR3 spans 15 amino acids. CDR3 bases: TGTGCCAGCAGTTCCCCCCGGTACTCTGGAAACACCATATATTTT. This gives the protein CASSSPRYSGNTIYF. The whole variable domain, remainder taken from reference TRBV28 and TRBJ1-3, is DVKVTQSSRYLVKRTGEKVFLECVQDMDHENMFWYRQDPGLGLRLIYFSYDVKMKEKGDIPEGYSVSREKKERFSLILESASTNQTSMYLCASSSPRYSGNTIYFGEGSWLTVV.

The chain couples TRBV5-4 to TRBJ1-3; possible D gene TRBD1, 6 bases. The germline gives CDR1 SGHNT, CDR2 YYREEE (reference sequence). The CDR3 has 16 amino acids. The V gene lost 4 bases and the J gene lost 0 bases, with 14 bases spanning the gap. The CDR3 nucleotides are TGTGCCAGCAGCCCCACCGGACAGATCTCTGGAAACACCATATATTTT. It encodes CASSPTGQISGNTIYF.

The chain carries TRBV7-3 and TRBJ2-5; TRBD2 is a possible D gene (6 bases). Trimming removed 3 bases at V and 4 bases at J, with 9 bases between. Germline V gene lookup returns CDR1 SGHTA and CDR2 FQGTGA. CDR3 size: 13 residues. CDR3 sequence reads: CASSLAGSETQYF. CDR3 in DNA: TGTGCCAGCAGCTTGGCGGGATCAGAGACCCAGTACTTC.

The CDR3 nucleotides read TGTGCCAGCAGCGTCGGGGACAGGGCTATTTATGGCTACACCTTC. Its protein product is CASSVGDRAIYGYTF. The chain combines TRBV9 with TRBJ1-2, with 9 nucleotides matching TRBD1. The CDR3 sequence is 15 residues long. V was pared by 2 bases and J by 5 bases, with 7 bases of the junction left unmatched. The V gene's germline CDR1 is SGDLS and CDR2 YYNGEE.

CDR3 coding DNA: TGTGCCAGCAGTGAATCTGGTAGCGGGAGGCCCTACGAGCAGTACTTC. It encodes CASSESGSGRPYEQYF. The rearrangement joins TRBV25-1 to TRBJ2-7, with 10 bases fitting TRBD2. There are 16 residues in the CDR3. Germline CDR1 and CDR2: MGHDK and SYGVNS. Trimming took 1 base from V and 2 from J; bases not matched to a gene: 5.

J is TRBJ2-7 and V is TRBV12-5; no reliable D call. V dropped 4 bases and J dropped 2 bases, with 9 bases sitting between them. This CDR3 is 13 amino acids long. Germline V lookup: CDR1 LGHNT, CDR2 FRNRAP. CDR3 region: CASGSLDTYEQYF. Here the CDR3 DNA reads TGTGCTAGTGGTTCCCTCGACACCTACGAGCAGTACTTC.

The rearrangement uses TRBV19 and TRBJ2-2; D gene unclear. CDR1 and CDR2 from the germline V gene are LNHDA and SQIVND (reference sequence). V lost 7 bases, J lost 4 bases, and 4 bases lay in between. There are 11 residues in the CDR3. The chain's CDR3 is CASTSTGELFF. The CDR3 DNA is TGTGCCAGTACGTCCACCGGGGAGCTGTTTTTT. Filled out from reference TRBV19 and TRBJ2-2, the complete variable domain reads DGGITQSPKYLFRKEGQNVTLSCEQNLNHDAMYWYRQDPGQGLRLIYYSQIVNDFQKGDIAEGYSVSREKKESFPLTVTSAQKNPTAFYLCASTSTGELFFGEGSRLTVL.

This rearrangement joins TRBV18 to TRBJ2-1; TRBD2 might be the D (6 bases). Between the trimmed V and J ends, which lost 3 bases and 0 bases, there was a span of 12 bases. This CDR3 has 16 amino acids. From germline, CDR1 is KGHSH and CDR2 LQKENI. The CDR3 DNA reads as TGTGCCAGCTCACCGGAGGGTTCAAGCTCCTACAATGAGCAGTTCTTC. It is translated as CASSPEGSSSYNEQFF.

The chain combines TRBV6-5 with TRBJ2-7; D is possibly TRBD1 (6 bases). CDR1 MNHEY and CDR2 SVGAGI come from the germline V gene. The CDR3 covers 13 residues. V was cut by 5 bases and J by 0 bases, with 8 bases left in between. CDR3 DNA: TGTGCCAGCAGTAAACAGGGCTCCTACGAGCAGTACTTC. It is translated as CASSKQGSYEQYF.